A single sample gave rise to the 11 T cell receptor beta chains below, sequenced in a study of blood T cell repertoires in COVID-19. Using immunoSEQ multiplex PCR, the repertoire was profiled, and TCRdb retains in-frame clones only, with some absent. The table includes some 160,000 clones, 75% to 80% detected once. The sample was peripheral blood. The origin of the receptors is a woman over 75 with acute or convalescent COVID-19.

The chain is built from TRBV5-4 and TRBJ2-4; TRBD2 matches 10 bases. J gave up 4 bases and V 4 bases, and 5 bases lay outside the gene matches. The germline CDR1 and CDR2 sequences are SGHNT and YYREEE (reference sequence). The CDR3 runs 15 residues. The CDR3 loop is CASSPLAGTKNIQYF. The CDR3, as DNA: TGTGCCAGCAGCCCACTAGCGGGGACTAAAAACATTCAGTACTTC.

The chain recombines TRBV7-9 with TRBJ1-1, with D possibly matching TRBD1 (5 bases). The germline CDR1 and CDR2 sequences are SEHNR and FQNEAQ (reference sequence). The CDR3 extends over 14 amino acids. V lost 6 bases to trimming and J lost 4 bases, with 15 bases between them. The CDR3 here is CASSRQTGVTEAFF. The DNA for the CDR3 is TGTGCCAGCAGTAGACAGACTGGGGTCACTGAAGCTTTCTTT.

This chain connects TRBV28 to TRBJ1-5; D perhaps matches TRBD1 (5 bases). Trimming removed 5 bases from V and 7 bases from J, with 15 bases in between. Germline V lookup: CDR1 MDHEN, CDR2 SYDVKM. There are 14 residues in the CDR3. The CDR3 region has the DNA TGTGCCAGCAGTCCACCCGGGGGAGGACAGCCCCAGCATTTT. It is translated as CASSPPGGGQPQHF.

This rearrangement joins TRBV28 to TRBJ1-5, with TRBD1 identical over 8 bases. V gave up 2 bases and J gave up 7 bases; unmatched junction bases: 7. CDR1 is MDHEN, CDR2 SYDVKM, per germline. The length of the CDR3 is 15 residues. CDR3 residues: CASSLRDRRNQPQHF. The CDR3 DNA follows: TGTGCCAGCAGTTTAAGGGACAGGAGAAACCAGCCCCAGCATTTT.

The V gene is TRBV28, the J gene TRBJ2-7; TRBD2 matches at 7 bases. This CDR3 spans 14 amino acids. V shed 6 bases and J 5 bases; nucleotides not matched to a gene: 10. Germline CDR1 reads MDHEN; CDR2 reads SYDVKM. This chain's CDR3 is CASSSDPGGDEQYF. The CDR3 DNA sequence: TGTGCCAGCAGCTCTGACCCTGGGGGGGACGAGCAGTACTTC.

V and J are TRBV7-2 and TRBJ1-5, with 11 bases aligning to TRBD1. CDR1 SGHTA and CDR2 FQGNSA come from the germline V gene. J was trimmed by 5 bases and V by 5 bases; bases with no gene match: 8. The CDR3 is made up of 16 amino acids. The CDR3 loop reads CASSQRTGGVDQPQHF. For the CDR3, the DNA is TGTGCCAGCAGCCAACGGACAGGGGGCGTGGATCAGCCCCAGCATTTT.

This rearrangement joins TRBV5-1 to TRBJ2-2, with 9 bases identical to TRBD1. The CDR3 is made up of 16 amino acids. With 2 bases clipped from V and 1 base from J, the junction kept 3 bases outside the gene matches. Germline-derived CDR1 and CDR2 are SGHRS and YFSETQ. CDR3 amino acids: CASSLTGGLNTGELFF. The CDR3 nucleotides are TGCGCCAGCAGCTTAACAGGGGGCTTGAACACCGGGGAGCTGTTTTTT.

This chain joins TRBV27 and TRBJ2-3; 7 bases fit TRBD1. This CDR3 is 14 amino acids long. J gave up 7 bases and V 4 bases, and 8 bases lay outside the gene matches. Germline-derived CDR1 and CDR2 are MNHEY and SMNVEV (reference sequence). The CDR3 loop is CASSSQGDRNTQYF. For the CDR3, the DNA is TGTGCCAGCAGTTCGCAGGGGGATCGAAATACGCAGTATTTT.

This chain connects TRBV6-2 or TRBV6-3 to TRBJ2-3; TRBD2 is a possible D gene (5 bases). V gave up 4 bases and J gave up 3 bases, with 11 bases separating them. The CDR3 length is 14 residues. CDR1 is MNHEY and CDR2 is SVGEGT in the germline V gene. CDR3 loop: CASSSVGNTDTQYF. As DNA, the CDR3 is TGTGCCAGCAGTTCTGTCGGGAATACAGATACGCAGTATTTT.

The J gene is TRBJ2-7, the V gene TRBV19; TRBD1 might be the D (6 bases). V lost 4 bases and J 2 bases, leaving 18 bases between the germline ends. This CDR3 has 16 amino acids. CDR1 is LNHDA and CDR2 is SQIVND in the germline V gene (reference sequence). Here the CDR3 DNA reads TGTGCCAGTAGTAGTAGGGACATAGGGGATCCCTACGAGCAGTACTTC. It is translated as CASSSRDIGDPYEQYF.

V gene TRBV12-3 or TRBV12-4 combines with J gene TRBJ2-7, with 7 bases that match TRBD1. V trimming: 6 bases; J trimming: 3 bases; junction bases outside the gene matches: 5. This CDR3 is 13 amino acids long. CDR3 residues: CASRPRDSYEQYF. The DNA for the CDR3 is TGTGCCAGCAGGCCACGGGACAGCTACGAGCAGTACTTC.